This is a list of T cell receptor beta chains from one sample in a study of cytomegalovirus exposure and HLA in healthy donors. Sequencing used immunoSEQ multiplex PCR; TCRdb keeps in-frame clones, though not all of them. The sample includes approximately 190,000 clones, 87% of them seen just once. Sequenced material: PBMCs. The receptors derive from a boy aged 2-15 years in good health and CMV-seronegative. Both conserved end residues are trimmed from each CDR3. Each record gives: CDR3 protein, CDR3 length, J gene, V gene, D gene. The D gene is left open where the match is weak.

CDR3 protein: ASSLGTGHIDEQY
CDR3 length: 13
J gene: TRBJ2-7
V gene: TRBV5-1
D gene: TRBD1

CDR3 protein: ASSGESNEKLF
CDR3 length: 11
J gene: TRBJ1-4
V gene: TRBV27
D gene: .

CDR3 protein: ASRTQGSEAF
CDR3 length: 10
J gene: TRBJ1-1
V gene: TRBV6-1
D gene: .

CDR3 protein: ASSQLLAGERSYEQY
CDR3 length: 15
J gene: TRBJ2-7
V gene: TRBV14
D gene: TRBD2

CDR3 protein: ASSRIGGELF
CDR3 length: 10
J gene: TRBJ2-2
V gene: TRBV9
D gene: .

CDR3 protein: SASTGNTIY
CDR3 length: 9
J gene: TRBJ1-3
V gene: TRBV20-1
D gene: .

CDR3 protein: ASSDRGTGELF
CDR3 length: 11
J gene: TRBJ2-2
V gene: TRBV2
D gene: TRBD1

CDR3 protein: SATFRGANTEAF
CDR3 length: 12
J gene: TRBJ1-1
V gene: TRBV29-1
D gene: .

CDR3 protein: ASSQEWTGINSYNEQF
CDR3 length: 16
J gene: TRBJ2-1
V gene: TRBV4-2
D gene: TRBD1

CDR3 protein: ASRLAGGSNEQF
CDR3 length: 12
J gene: TRBJ2-1
V gene: TRBV2
D gene: TRBD2

CDR3 protein: ASSQAGYAF
CDR3 length: 9
J gene: TRBJ1-1
V gene: TRBV14
D gene: .

CDR3 protein: ASSRPGTGSTGELF
CDR3 length: 14
J gene: TRBJ2-2
V gene: TRBV6-6
D gene: TRBD1

CDR3 protein: ASSGTGWYEQY
CDR3 length: 11
J gene: TRBJ2-7
V gene: TRBV5-1
D gene: TRBD1

CDR3 protein: ASSGQGLTGNTEAF
CDR3 length: 14
J gene: TRBJ1-1
V gene: TRBV9
D gene: TRBD1

CDR3 protein: ASSFQSGSGAYNSPLH
CDR3 length: 16
J gene: TRBJ1-6
V gene: TRBV27
D gene: .

CDR3 protein: ASSLAGEGYT
CDR3 length: 10
J gene: TRBJ1-2
V gene: TRBV5-1
D gene: .

CDR3 protein: ASSGDLGNQPQH
CDR3 length: 12
J gene: TRBJ1-5
V gene: TRBV28
D gene: .

CDR3 protein: ASSRVGEQF
CDR3 length: 9
J gene: TRBJ2-1
V gene: TRBV28
D gene: .

CDR3 protein: ASRGTGSGNTIY
CDR3 length: 12
J gene: TRBJ1-3
V gene: TRBV4-1
D gene: TRBD1

CDR3 protein: ASSFGIYEQY
CDR3 length: 10
J gene: .
V gene: TRBV28
D gene: .

CDR3 protein: ASSQEESDTQY
CDR3 length: 11
J gene: TRBJ2-3
V gene: TRBV4-1
D gene: .

CDR3 protein: ASSLPYPGQGVEETQY
CDR3 length: 16
J gene: TRBJ2-5
V gene: TRBV28
D gene: TRBD1

CDR3 protein: ASSKQGAQWEKLF
CDR3 length: 13
J gene: TRBJ1-4
V gene: TRBV27
D gene: .

CDR3 protein: ASSLGVGSGRARNQPQH
CDR3 length: 17
J gene: TRBJ1-5
V gene: TRBV7-8
D gene: .

CDR3 protein: ASSLLRERVRGYT
CDR3 length: 13
J gene: TRBJ1-2
V gene: TRBV5-6
D gene: .

CDR3 protein: ASSFKGRGSSYEQY
CDR3 length: 14
J gene: TRBJ2-7
V gene: TRBV28
D gene: TRBD1

CDR3 protein: ASSLVTGTINTGELF
CDR3 length: 15
J gene: TRBJ2-2
V gene: TRBV11-2
D gene: TRBD2

CDR3 protein: SSSYTFTPGVQAGYT
CDR3 length: 15
J gene: TRBJ1-2
V gene: TRBV7-9
D gene: .

CDR3 protein: ASSQALDSSTGELF
CDR3 length: 14
J gene: TRBJ2-2
V gene: TRBV4-2
D gene: .

CDR3 protein: ASSVGDRGSEAF
CDR3 length: 12
J gene: TRBJ1-1
V gene: TRBV9
D gene: TRBD1

CDR3 protein: ASSIRTHLLGEKLF
CDR3 length: 14
J gene: TRBJ1-4
V gene: TRBV19
D gene: .

CDR3 protein: ASSLGTSGNTIY
CDR3 length: 12
J gene: TRBJ1-3
V gene: TRBV5-1
D gene: .

CDR3 protein: ASTLQGGHGYT
CDR3 length: 11
J gene: TRBJ1-2
V gene: TRBV9
D gene: .

CDR3 protein: ASSRLAGAYEQY
CDR3 length: 12
J gene: TRBJ2-7
V gene: TRBV7-9
D gene: TRBD2

CDR3 protein: ASSLGTGRYSNQPQH
CDR3 length: 15
J gene: TRBJ1-5
V gene: TRBV11-2
D gene: .

CDR3 protein: ASRAYGGVSTEAF
CDR3 length: 13
J gene: TRBJ1-1
V gene: TRBV25-1
D gene: .

CDR3 protein: ASSVVSEGAAQY
CDR3 length: 12
J gene: TRBJ2-5
V gene: TRBV9
D gene: .

CDR3 protein: ASSLSIDEQF
CDR3 length: 10
J gene: TRBJ2-1
V gene: TRBV27
D gene: .

CDR3 protein: ASSLRGYEQY
CDR3 length: 10
J gene: .
V gene: TRBV7-9
D gene: .

CDR3 protein: AISESGQPYEQY
CDR3 length: 12
J gene: TRBJ2-7
V gene: TRBV10-3
D gene: .

CDR3 protein: ATQGLAYEQY
CDR3 length: 10
J gene: TRBJ2-7
V gene: TRBV28
D gene: .

CDR3 protein: ASSKVYGPWAGEGFTQETQY
CDR3 length: 20
J gene: TRBJ2-5
V gene: TRBV21-1
D gene: .

CDR3 protein: ASSPGGVEQY
CDR3 length: 10
J gene: TRBJ2-7
V gene: TRBV5-5
D gene: .

CDR3 protein: SSTPGQGNYGYT
CDR3 length: 12
J gene: TRBJ1-2
V gene: TRBV7-9
D gene: TRBD1

CDR3 protein: ASSVDSGGYT
CDR3 length: 10
J gene: TRBJ1-2
V gene: TRBV9
D gene: .

CDR3 protein: ASTRTGRGYT
CDR3 length: 10
J gene: TRBJ1-2
V gene: TRBV6-5
D gene: TRBD1

CDR3 protein: ASSSTSGRSYEQY
CDR3 length: 13
J gene: TRBJ2-7
V gene: TRBV6-1
D gene: TRBD2

CDR3 protein: ASSTGTGGPRTQY
CDR3 length: 13
J gene: TRBJ2-5
V gene: TRBV10-2
D gene: TRBD1

CDR3 protein: ASSLVAGEGTQY
CDR3 length: 12
J gene: TRBJ2-5
V gene: TRBV7-2
D gene: TRBD2

CDR3 protein: ASAGLRGEQF
CDR3 length: 10
J gene: TRBJ2-1
V gene: TRBV6-5
D gene: .

CDR3 protein: ASSLSGAEQF
CDR3 length: 10
J gene: TRBJ2-1
V gene: TRBV27
D gene: TRBD2

CDR3 protein: ASSLYSREDRTRNFDYEQY
CDR3 length: 19
J gene: TRBJ2-7
V gene: TRBV27
D gene: .

CDR3 protein: ASSQDRVSRNEQF
CDR3 length: 13
J gene: TRBJ2-1
V gene: TRBV28
D gene: TRBD1

CDR3 protein: ASSLGGTGNQGYT
CDR3 length: 13
J gene: TRBJ1-2
V gene: TRBV5-1
D gene: TRBD1

CDR3 protein: ASSPGGILF
CDR3 length: 9
J gene: TRBJ1-4
V gene: TRBV27
D gene: TRBD1

CDR3 protein: ASSITGAGQPQH
CDR3 length: 12
J gene: TRBJ1-5
V gene: TRBV19
D gene: TRBD1